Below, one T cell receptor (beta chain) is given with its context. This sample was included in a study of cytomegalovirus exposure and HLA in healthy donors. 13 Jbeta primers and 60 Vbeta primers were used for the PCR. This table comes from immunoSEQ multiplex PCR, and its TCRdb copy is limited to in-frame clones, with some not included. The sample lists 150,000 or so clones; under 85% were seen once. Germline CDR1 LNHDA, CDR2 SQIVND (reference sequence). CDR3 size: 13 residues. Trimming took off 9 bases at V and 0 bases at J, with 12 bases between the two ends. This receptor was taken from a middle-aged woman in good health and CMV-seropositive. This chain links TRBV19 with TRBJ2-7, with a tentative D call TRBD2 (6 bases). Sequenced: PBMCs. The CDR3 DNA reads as TGTGCCAGAAATAAGCGGGTCTCCTACGAGCAGTACTTC. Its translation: CARNKRVSYEQYF.